A selection of T cell receptor beta chains follows, all from one sample in a study of blood T cell repertoires in COVID-19. TCRdb's table, derived via immunoSEQ multiplex PCR, lists solely in-frame clones and lacks some. The table shows 100,000 or so clones, with 80% to 95% occurring only once. The sample taken for sequencing was peripheral blood. These receptors were collected from a man in his sixties or seventies with acute or convalescent COVID-19. CDR3s include the opening cysteine and the closing phenylalanine or tryptophan. Fields, in order: V gene, J gene, D gene, clone size, CDR3 protein, CDR3 DNA. D genes are given only for firm matches. Only some rows state a clone size, as once, few, many or a class for expanded clones.

V: TRBV20-1
J: TRBJ1-5
D: -
size: -
CDR3: CSASRGTSNQPQHF
DNA: TGCAGTGCTAGTAGGGGCACTAGCAATCAGCCCCAGCATTTT

V: TRBV6-5
J: TRBJ1-5
D: -
size: -
CDR3: CASSSRAHSNQPQHF
DNA: TGTGCCAGCAGTTCGAGGGCCCATAGCAATCAGCCCCAGCATTTT

V: TRBV9
J: TRBJ2-1
D: TRBD2
size: -
CDR3: CASSVAEAGGPSEQFF
DNA: TGTGCCAGCAGCGTAGCTGAGGCGGGGGGGCCAAGTGAGCAGTTCTTC

V: TRBV6-6
J: TRBJ1-2
D: TRBD1
size: -
CDR3: CASKVTDRAYGYTF
DNA: TGTGCCAGCAAAGTAACGGACAGGGCCTATGGCTACACCTTC

V: TRBV6-5
J: TRBJ1-4
D: -
size: -
CDR3: CASSFSNEKLFF
DNA: TGTGCCAGCAGTTTCAGTAATGAAAAACTGTTTTTT

V: TRBV19
J: TRBJ2-3
D: TRBD2
size: -
CDR3: CASSLTSGGGVGTDTQYF
DNA: TGTGCCAGTAGTCTGACTAGCGGGGGGGGTGTGGGCACAGATACGCAGTATTTT

V: TRBV4-3
J: TRBJ2-1
D: TRBD1
size: -
CDR3: CASSQVAGTGRNEQFF
DNA: TGCGCCAGCAGCCAAGTTGCCGGGACAGGGCGCAATGAGCAGTTCTTC

V: TRBV2
J: TRBJ2-5
D: TRBD2
size: -
CDR3: CASRGGLAGETQYF
DNA: TGTGCCAGCAGGGGGGGACTAGCAGGAGAGACCCAGTACTTC

V: TRBV6-5
J: TRBJ2-7
D: -
size: -
CDR3: CASSYSTSQSSYEQYF
DNA: TGTGCCAGCAGTTACTCGACTTCTCAGAGCTCCTACGAGCAGTACTTC

V: TRBV19
J: TRBJ1-3
D: -
size: -
CDR3: CASSITGRGNTIYF
DNA: TGTGCCAGTAGTATAACAGGGAGAGGAAACACCATATATTTT

V: TRBV11-3
J: TRBJ2-2
D: -
size: -
CDR3: CASSLFKGFEVSTGELFF
DNA: TGTGCCAGCAGCTTATTTAAGGGGTTTGAAGTTAGCACCGGGGAGCTGTTTTTT

V: TRBV12-3/TRBV12-4
J: TRBJ2-7
D: -
size: few
CDR3: CASKNEISEQYF
DNA: TGTGCCAGCAAAAATGAGATAAGCGAGCAGTACTTC

V: TRBV30
J: TRBJ2-2
D: TRBD2
size: -
CDR3: CAWSTAGGQPGELFF
DNA: TGTGCCTGGAGTACAGCGGGGGGACAACCTGGGGAGCTGTTTTTT

V: TRBV5-8
J: TRBJ1-5
D: -
size: -
CDR3: CASSLLHGGNQPQHF
DNA: TGTGCCAGCAGCTTGCTACATGGAGGCAATCAGCCCCAGCATTTT

V: TRBV19
J: TRBJ1-1
D: TRBD1
size: -
CDR3: CASSMYSRTGRLTEAFF
DNA: TGTGCCAGTAGTATGTATTCGCGGACAGGGAGGTTGACTGAAGCTTTCTTT

V: TRBV11-3
J: TRBJ2-1
D: -
size: once
CDR3: CASSRGAYNEQFF
DNA: TGTGCCAGCAGCAGAGGCGCGTACAATGAGCAGTTCTTC

V: TRBV7-2
J: TRBJ2-1
D: -
size: -
CDR3: CASSYTGLSSYNEQFF
DNA: TGTGCCAGCAGCTACACCGGACTATCGTCCTACAATGAGCAGTTCTTC

V: TRBV5-4
J: TRBJ1-4
D: TRBD1
size: -
CDR3: CASSLNGGQGVEKLFF
DNA: TGTGCCAGCAGCTTGAATGGAGGACAGGGCGTTGAAAAACTGTTTTTT

V: TRBV30
J: TRBJ2-5
D: TRBD2
size: -
CDR3: CAWKTLAGGQRLETQYF
DNA: TGTGCCTGGAAAACACTAGCGGGGGGGCAAAGGCTAGAGACCCAGTACTTC

V: TRBV29-1
J: TRBJ1-2
D: TRBD1
size: -
CDR3: CSVDRDSGYYTF
DNA: TGCAGCGTTGACAGGGACAGCGGGTACTACACCTTC

V: TRBV29-1
J: TRBJ2-1
D: TRBD2
size: -
CDR3: CSVGVAGGLSSYNEQFF
DNA: TGCAGCGTTGGGGTAGCGGGAGGTTTAAGCTCCTACAATGAGCAGTTCTTC

V: TRBV28
J: TRBJ1-1
D: TRBD1
size: -
CDR3: CASITRQGGAEAFF
DNA: TGTGCCAGCATTACCAGACAGGGTGGCGCTGAAGCTTTCTTT

V: TRBV12-5
J: TRBJ2-1
D: TRBD2
size: -
CDR3: CASGLDPTSGRSNEQFF
DNA: TGTGCTAGTGGTTTGGACCCGACTAGCGGGAGAAGCAATGAGCAGTTCTTC

V: TRBV5-6
J: TRBJ1-2
D: TRBD1
size: once
CDR3: CASSLADRAHGERTF
DNA: TGTGCCAGCAGCTTGGCCGACAGGGCCCATGGGGAGCGCACCTTC

V: TRBV7-9
J: TRBJ2-1
D: -
size: -
CDR3: CASSLGLDSYNEQFF
DNA: TGTGCCAGCAGCTTGGGACTGGACTCCTACAATGAGCAGTTCTTC

V: TRBV11-2
J: TRBJ1-2
D: -
size: -
CDR3: CASSLRGPYGYTF
DNA: TGTGCCAGCAGCCTCAGGGGTCCCTATGGCTACACCTTC

V: TRBV19
J: TRBJ1-1
D: -
size: -
CDR3: CASSLSPAGEAFF
DNA: TGTGCCAGTAGTCTTTCCCCGGCGGGTGAAGCTTTCTTT

V: TRBV6-5
J: TRBJ2-7
D: -
size: -
CDR3: CASRPDRTPTYEQYF
DNA: TGTGCCAGCAGACCCGACAGGACCCCTACCTACGAGCAGTACTTC

V: TRBV5-5
J: TRBJ2-4
D: TRBD1
size: -
CDR3: CASSLALGQGVKNIQYF
DNA: TGTGCCAGCAGCTTGGCCCTAGGACAGGGGGTTAAAAACATTCAGTACTTC

V: TRBV13
J: TRBJ2-1
D: -
size: -
CDR3: CASSMTSYGTEQFF
DNA: TGTGCCAGCAGCATGACTAGTTACGGCACTGAGCAGTTCTTC

V: TRBV11-2
J: TRBJ1-2
D: -
size: -
CDR3: CASSFVRDTSANTF
DNA: TGTGCCAGCAGCTTTGTGAGGGACACCTCGGCGAACACCTTC

V: TRBV5-4
J: TRBJ2-3
D: -
size: -
CDR3: CASSVQATDTQYF
DNA: TGTGCCAGCAGCGTACAGGCCACAGATACGCAGTATTTT

V: TRBV7-2
J: TRBJ2-7
D: -
size: -
CDR3: CASSLGVRGSSYEQYF
DNA: TGTGCCAGCAGCTTAGGGGTAAGGGGGAGCTCCTACGAGCAGTACTTC

V: TRBV10-2
J: TRBJ1-1
D: -
size: few
CDR3: CASTPARHTEAFF
DNA: TGCGCCAGCACCCCGGCCAGGCACACTGAAGCTTTCTTT

V: TRBV28
J: TRBJ1-6
D: TRBD1
size: once
CDR3: CASSFTVMGQGISPLHF
DNA: TGTGCCAGCAGTTTCACCGTGATGGGACAGGGGATTTCACCCCTCCACTTT

V: TRBV6-1
J: TRBJ1-6
D: TRBD1
size: -
CDR3: CASSEGAGGYSPLHF
DNA: TGTGCCAGCAGTGAAGGGGCAGGGGGGTACTCACCCCTCCACTTT

V: TRBV4-3
J: TRBJ1-4
D: -
size: -
CDR3: CASSQDRGLEGEKLFF
DNA: TGCGCCAGCAGCCAAGATCGGGGACTCGAGGGGGAAAAACTGTTTTTT